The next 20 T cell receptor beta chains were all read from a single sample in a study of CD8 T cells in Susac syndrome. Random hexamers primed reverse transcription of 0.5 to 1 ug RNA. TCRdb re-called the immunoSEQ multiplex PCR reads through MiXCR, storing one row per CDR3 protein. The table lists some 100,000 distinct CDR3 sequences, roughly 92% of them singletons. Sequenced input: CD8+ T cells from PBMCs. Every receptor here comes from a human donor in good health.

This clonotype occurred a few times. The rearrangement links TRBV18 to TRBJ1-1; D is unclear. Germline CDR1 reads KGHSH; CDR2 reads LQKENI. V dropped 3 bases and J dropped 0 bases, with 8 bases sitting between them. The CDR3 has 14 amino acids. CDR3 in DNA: TGTGCCAGCTCACCCTCCGGTGTGAACACTGAAGCTTTCTTT. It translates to CASSPSGVNTEAFF.

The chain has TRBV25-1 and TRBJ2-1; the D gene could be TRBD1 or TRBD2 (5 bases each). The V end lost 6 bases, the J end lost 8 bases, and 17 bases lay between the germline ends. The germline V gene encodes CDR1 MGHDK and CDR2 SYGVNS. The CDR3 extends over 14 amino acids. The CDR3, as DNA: TGTGCCAGCAGCAGAGAGGGGTCGATAGATGAGCAGTTCTTC. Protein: CASSREGSIDEQFF.

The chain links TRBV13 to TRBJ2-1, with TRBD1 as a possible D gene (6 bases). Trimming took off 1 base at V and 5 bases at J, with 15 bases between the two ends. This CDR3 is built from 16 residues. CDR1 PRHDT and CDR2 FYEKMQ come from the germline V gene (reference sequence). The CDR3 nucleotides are TGTGCCAGCAGCTTAGTCCTCAGGGGAATCAACAATGAGCAGTTCTTC. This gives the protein CASSLVLRGINNEQFF.

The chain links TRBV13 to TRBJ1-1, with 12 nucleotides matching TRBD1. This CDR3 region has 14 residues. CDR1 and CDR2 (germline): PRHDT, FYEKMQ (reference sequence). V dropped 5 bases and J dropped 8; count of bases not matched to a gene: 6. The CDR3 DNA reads TGTGCCAGCAGCGGGGACAGGGGGCGTTCGGAAGCTTTCTTT. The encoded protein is CASSGDRGRSEAFF. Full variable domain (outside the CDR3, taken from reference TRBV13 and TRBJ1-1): AAGVIQSPRHLIKEKRETATLKCYPIPRHDTVYWYQQGPGQDPQFLISFYEKMQSDKGSIPDRFSAQQFSDYHSELNMSSLELGDSALYFCASSGDRGRSEAFFGQGTRLTVV.

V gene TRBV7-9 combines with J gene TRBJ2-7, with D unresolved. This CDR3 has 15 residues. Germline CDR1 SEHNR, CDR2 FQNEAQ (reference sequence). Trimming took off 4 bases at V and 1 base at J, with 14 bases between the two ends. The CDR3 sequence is CASSSRRDPSYEQYF. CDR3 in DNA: TGTGCCAGCAGCTCCCGACGTGACCCTTCCTACGAGCAGTACTTC.

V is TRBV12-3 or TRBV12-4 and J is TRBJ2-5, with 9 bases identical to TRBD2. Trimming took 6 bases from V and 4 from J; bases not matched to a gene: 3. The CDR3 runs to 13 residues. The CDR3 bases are TGTGCCAGCAGGGGGACTAGCAGAGAGACCCAGTACTTC. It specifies CASRGTSRETQYF.

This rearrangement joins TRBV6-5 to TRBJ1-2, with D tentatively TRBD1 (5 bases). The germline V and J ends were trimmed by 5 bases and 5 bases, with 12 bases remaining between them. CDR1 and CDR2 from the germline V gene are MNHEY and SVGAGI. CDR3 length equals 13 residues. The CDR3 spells CASSPGTEYGYTF. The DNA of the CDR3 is TGTGCCAGCAGTCCCGGGACGGAGTATGGCTACACCTTC.

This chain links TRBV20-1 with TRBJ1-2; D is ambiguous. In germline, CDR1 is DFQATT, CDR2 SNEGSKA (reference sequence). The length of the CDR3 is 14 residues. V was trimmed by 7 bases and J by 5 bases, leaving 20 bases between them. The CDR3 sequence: CSVRVSTRLYGYTF. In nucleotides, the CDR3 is TGCAGTGTACGCGTTTCGACGAGGCTATATGGCTACACCTTC.

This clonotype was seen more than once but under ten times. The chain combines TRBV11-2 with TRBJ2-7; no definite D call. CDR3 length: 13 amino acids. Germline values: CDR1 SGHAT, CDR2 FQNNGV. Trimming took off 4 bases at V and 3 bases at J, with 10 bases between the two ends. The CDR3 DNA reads TGTGCCAGCAGCTGGGGTCTCGGCTACGAGCAGTACTTC. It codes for CASSWGLGYEQYF.

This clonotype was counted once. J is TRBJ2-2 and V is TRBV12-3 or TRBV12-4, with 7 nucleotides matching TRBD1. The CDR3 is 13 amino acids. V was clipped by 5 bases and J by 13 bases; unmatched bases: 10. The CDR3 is CASSQTGVGRLFF. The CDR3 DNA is TGTGCCAGCAGTCAAACAGGGGTTGGTAGGCTGTTTTTT.

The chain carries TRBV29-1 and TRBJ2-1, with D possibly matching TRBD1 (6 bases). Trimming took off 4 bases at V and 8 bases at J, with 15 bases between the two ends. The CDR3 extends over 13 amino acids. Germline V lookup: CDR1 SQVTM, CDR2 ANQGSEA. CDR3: CSVGSRGSHEQFF. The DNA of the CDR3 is TGCAGCGTTGGTAGCAGGGGATCTCATGAGCAGTTCTTC.

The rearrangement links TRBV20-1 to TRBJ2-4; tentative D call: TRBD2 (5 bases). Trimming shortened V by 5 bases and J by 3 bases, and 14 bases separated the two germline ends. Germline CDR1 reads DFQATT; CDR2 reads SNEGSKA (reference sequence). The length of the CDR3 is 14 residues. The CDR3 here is CSAARGMDKNIQYF. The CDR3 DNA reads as TGCAGTGCTGCCCGGGGAATGGACAAAAACATTCAGTACTTC.

In nucleotides, the CDR3 is TGTGCCAGCAGCTCCGCAATACTTCGGGACTCTGGAAACACCATATATTTT. Translation gives CASSSAILRDSGNTIYF. V is TRBV7-2 and J is TRBJ1-3; D remains ambiguous. The CDR3 runs to 17 residues. Trimming left V 4 bases short and J 0 bases short, with 16 bases between. Germline V gene sequence: CDR1 SGHTA, CDR2 FQGNSA.

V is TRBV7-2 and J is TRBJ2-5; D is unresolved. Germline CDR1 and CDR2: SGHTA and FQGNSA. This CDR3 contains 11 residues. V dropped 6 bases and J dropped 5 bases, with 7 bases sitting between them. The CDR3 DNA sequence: TGTGCCAGCAGTACAGCGGAGACCCAGTACTTC. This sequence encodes CASSTAETQYF.

The CDR3: CASSRADTGELFF. CDR3 DNA: TGTGCCAGCAGCAGGGCGGACACCGGGGAGCTGTTTTTT. The V gene is TRBV6-5, the J gene TRBJ2-2; possibly TRBD1 for D (5 bases). With 6 bases removed from V and 3 bases from J, the gap between germline ends came to 8 bases. The CDR3 is 13 residues long. Germline CDR1 is MNHEY and CDR2 is SVGAGI.

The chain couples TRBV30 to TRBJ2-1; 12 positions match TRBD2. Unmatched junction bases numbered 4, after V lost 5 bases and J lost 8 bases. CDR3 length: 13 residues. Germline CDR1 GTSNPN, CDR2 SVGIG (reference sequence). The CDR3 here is CAWASGRAYEQFF. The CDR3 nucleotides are TGTGCCTGGGCTAGCGGGAGGGCCTATGAGCAGTTCTTC. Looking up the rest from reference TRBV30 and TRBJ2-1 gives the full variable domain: SQTIHQWPATLVQPVGSPLSLECTVEGTSNPNLYWYRQAAGRGLQLLFYSVGIGQISSEVPQNLSASRPQDRQFILSSKKLLLSDSGFYLCAWASGRAYEQFFGPGTRLTVL.

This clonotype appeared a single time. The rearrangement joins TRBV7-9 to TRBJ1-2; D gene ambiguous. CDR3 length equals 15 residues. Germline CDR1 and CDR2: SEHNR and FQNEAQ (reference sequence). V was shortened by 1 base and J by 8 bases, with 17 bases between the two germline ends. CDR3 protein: CASSLDRSTQRGYTF. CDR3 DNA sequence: TGTGCCAGCAGCTTAGACCGGTCGACTCAGCGGGGCTACACCTTC.

CDR3 loop: CASGYGQQETQYF. Here the CDR3 DNA reads TGTGCTAGTGGCTACGGACAGCAAGAGACCCAGTACTTC. The V call is TRBV12-5, the J call TRBJ2-5; D may be TRBD1 (6 bases). Germline V gene data show CDR1 as LGHNT and CDR2 as FRNRAP. The CDR3 has 13 residues. Trimming pared 6 bases from V and 2 bases from J, leaving 10 bases between.

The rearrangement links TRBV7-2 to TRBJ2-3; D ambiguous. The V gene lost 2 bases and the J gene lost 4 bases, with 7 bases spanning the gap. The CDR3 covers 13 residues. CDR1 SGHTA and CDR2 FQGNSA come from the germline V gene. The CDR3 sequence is CASSLILSDTQYF. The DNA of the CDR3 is TGTGCCAGCAGCTTAATCCTTTCAGATACGCAGTATTTT. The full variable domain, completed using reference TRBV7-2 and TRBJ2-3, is GAGVSQSPSNKVTEKGKDVELRCDPISGHTALYWYRQSLGQGLEFLIYFQGNSAPDKSGLPSDRFSAERTGGSVSTLTIQRTQQEDSAVYLCASSLILSDTQYFGPGTRLTVL.

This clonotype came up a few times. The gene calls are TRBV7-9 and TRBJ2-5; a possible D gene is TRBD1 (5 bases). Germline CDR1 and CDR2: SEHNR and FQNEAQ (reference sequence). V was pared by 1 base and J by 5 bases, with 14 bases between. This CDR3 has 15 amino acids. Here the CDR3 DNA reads TGTGCCAGCAGCTTAGGACAGCCCCTGGGGGAGACCCAGTACTTC. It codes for CASSLGQPLGETQYF.